This entry describes one TCR beta chain. Its antigen has not been determined. No base quality values were provided; no much bigger clone lies one nucleotide off. The source of the sample is a study of naive and memory T cell subsets (dated by TCRdb to the late 2010s). With respect to the entire study: The study applied an open-source, UMI-based TCR alpha and beta sequencing pipeline to sorted naive and memory peripheral blood T cell subsets. RNA was DNase-treated and reverse transcribed with TCR constant-region primers, mostly using SuperScript III. The functional CMV T cell responses agreed completely with IgG serology results.

Separate amplification of TCR alpha and beta chain libraries was performed from the second PCR step onward. Donor CMV status was determined by IFNgamma production from CD4+ T cells after overnight stimulation of fresh PBMCs with CMV viral lysate. Using Miltenyi beads, CD4 T cells were first positively selected, and CD8 T cells were then positively selected from the CD4-negative fraction. Cells stained for CD3, CD4, CD8, CD45RA, CD27 and a live/dead dye were sorted on a BD Aria II into four subsets by CD45RA and CD27. Three healthy volunteers provided blood, and the blood of each volunteer was split into CD4 and CD8 T cells and then into four differentiation subsets. About 130 ml of peripheral blood was collected from each donor, and PBMC were isolated by Ficoll-Paque PLUS density-gradient centrifugation. The sorted cells were lysed in RLT buffer, after which RNA was extracted using a Qiagen RNeasy kit and kept at -80 degrees C.

Paper-wide results and their limitations: A clonotype was defined as a single alpha or beta chain sequence rather than as a paired alpha/beta receptor. Following error correction, more than 85% of naive TCR sequences occurred only once, which made naive abundance distributions much steeper than those of memory subsets. TCR abundance followed a power law with an exponent that was different for naive and memory subsets but consistent across the three individuals. No ground truth was available to validate the repertoire findings for the naive and memory subsets. In both CD4 and CD8 cells, a rise in Gini index and a fall in Shannon and inverse Simpson diversity were observed from naive through CM, EM and EMRA. RNA-based TCR counts may be influenced by expression changes linked to T cell activation and differentiation.

Receptors were amplified or captured by UMI-ligation and nested PCR. To cover both TRBC1 and TRBC2, the beta constant-region primer consisted of an equimolar mix of two oligonucleotides. The ligated cDNA went through four rounds of PCR with nested alpha and beta constant-region primers together with the SP2 primer. T4 RNA ligase 1 ligated a single-stranded oligonucleotide carrying the SP2 primer and a 12-nucleotide UMI to the cDNA 3' end. Incubation of the ligation reaction was carried out at 16 degrees C for roughly 20-25 hours. PCR2 was typically run as a SYBR Green qPCR and stopped at a predetermined threshold to prevent over-amplification. Apart from the first purification, every purification step used Agencourt AMPure XP magnetic beads. Library quantification was done by Qubit, followed by a TapeStation check on which the main peak was expected at around 650 bp. Pooled libraries were sequenced on an Illumina MiSeq with v2 2x251 paired-end kits, typically giving roughly 0.9-2.1 million reads per sample. Each sample library was pooled at about 4.4 nM, and about 4.5-7% PhiX was included to improve cluster recognition. The study's own analysis went as follows. Decombinator assigned V and J genes to Demultiplexor-processed FASTQ reads by tag matching, allowing a single base-pair mismatch. By using UMIs, Collapsinator corrected both sequencing errors and the frequency errors caused by PCR heterogeneity. TCRs were translated and CDR3s were extracted from the conserved cysteine to the FGXG phenylalanine by CDR3Translator, with non-productive sequences being flagged. Gini, Shannon entropy and inverse Simpson indices were computed after subsampling the repertoires to the same number of UMI-defined TCRs. Power-law fits to clonotype abundance distributions were performed by maximum likelihood within the linear range. When run on a single naive CD8 sample, MIGEC and the pipeline yielded similar UMI counts, similar unique TCR numbers and similar clonal distributions. A set of approximately 7,300 CMV-associated CDR3 sequences, compiled from VDJdb and a published dataset, was used to search the repertoires. TCRdb reanalyzed the raw reads on its own, using fastp at Q25 for trimming and MiXCR for clone calling, and kept in-frame beta chains. Rows are unified per CDR3 protein, each entry keeping the most common DNA and genes. The V and J calls, along with clone size, are taken from TCRdb and not from the paper's own processing. This sample lists about 120,000 distinct CDR3 sequences; 36% were detected once. The ten largest clones represent approximately 0.88% of the sample.

For this chain, trimming is 6 bases at the V end and 5 bases at the J end, and the number of junction bases without a gene match is 7. Based on the germline V gene (reference sequence), the CDR1 and CDR2 sequences are PRHDT and FYEKMQ. Inclusive of the bounding cysteine and phenylalanine, the CDR3 is 14 residues long. Only the CDR3 part of the read is kept: 42 bases, read in frame from the first base. Here the chain combines TRBV13 and TRBJ2-7, with 10 bases in between that match TRBD2. Sample: central memory CD4+ T cells from blood. What this sample's cell subset or site label stands for: central memory, CD45RA- CD27+. This sequence originates from a human donor in good health. For the CDR3, the sequence is CASRPLAGEHEQYF. DNA sequence: TGTGCCAGCAGACCCCTAGCGGGAGAGCACGAGCAGTACTTC.